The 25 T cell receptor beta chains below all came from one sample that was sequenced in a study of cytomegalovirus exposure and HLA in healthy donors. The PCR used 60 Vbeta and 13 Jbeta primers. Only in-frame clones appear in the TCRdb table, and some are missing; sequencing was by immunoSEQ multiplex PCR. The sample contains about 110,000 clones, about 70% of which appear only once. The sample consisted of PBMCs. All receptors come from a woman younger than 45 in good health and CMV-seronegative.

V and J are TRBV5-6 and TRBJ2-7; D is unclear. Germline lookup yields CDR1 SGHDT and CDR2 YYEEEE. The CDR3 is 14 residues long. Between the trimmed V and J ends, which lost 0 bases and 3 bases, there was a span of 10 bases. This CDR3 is CASSLVGRFYEQYF. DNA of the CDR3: TGTGCCAGCAGCTTGGTTGGCAGATTCTACGAGCAGTACTTC.

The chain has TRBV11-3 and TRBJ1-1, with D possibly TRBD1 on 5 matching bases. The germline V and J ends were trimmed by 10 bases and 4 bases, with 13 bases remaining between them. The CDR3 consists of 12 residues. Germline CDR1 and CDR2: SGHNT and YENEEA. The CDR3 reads CATSPRGTEAFF. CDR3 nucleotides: TGTGCCACCTCACCAAGGGGCACTGAAGCTTTCTTT.

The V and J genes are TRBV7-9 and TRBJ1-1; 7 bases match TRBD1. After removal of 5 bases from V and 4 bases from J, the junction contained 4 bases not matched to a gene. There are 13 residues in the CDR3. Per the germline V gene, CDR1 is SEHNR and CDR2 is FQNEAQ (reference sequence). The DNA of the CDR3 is TGTGCCAGCAGCGCCTCAGGGGGCACTGAAGCTTTCTTT. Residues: CASSASGGTEAFF.

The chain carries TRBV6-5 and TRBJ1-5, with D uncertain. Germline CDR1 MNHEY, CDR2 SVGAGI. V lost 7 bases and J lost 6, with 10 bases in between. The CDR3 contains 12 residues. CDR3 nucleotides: TGTGCCAGCATGCTCCCGGGTCAGCCCCAGCATTTT. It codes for CASMLPGQPQHF.

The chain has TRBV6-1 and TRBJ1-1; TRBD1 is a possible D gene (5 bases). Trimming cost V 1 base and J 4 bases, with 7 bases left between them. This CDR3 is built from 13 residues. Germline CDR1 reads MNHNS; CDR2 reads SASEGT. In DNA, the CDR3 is TGTGCCAGCAGTGAAGGAAGGGGCACTGAAGCTTTCTTT. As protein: CASSEGRGTEAFF.

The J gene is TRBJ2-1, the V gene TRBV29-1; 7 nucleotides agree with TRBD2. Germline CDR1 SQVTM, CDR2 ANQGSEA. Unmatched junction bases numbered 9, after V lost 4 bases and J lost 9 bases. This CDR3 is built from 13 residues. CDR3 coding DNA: TGCAGCGTTGGTTTCGCGGGAGCGGGTGAGCAGTTCTTC. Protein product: CSVGFAGAGEQFF.

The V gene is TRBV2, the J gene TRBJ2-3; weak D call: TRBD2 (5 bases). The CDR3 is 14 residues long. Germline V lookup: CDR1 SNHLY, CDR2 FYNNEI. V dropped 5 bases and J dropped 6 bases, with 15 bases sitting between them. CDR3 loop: CASSLGLAPDTQYF. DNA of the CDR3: TGTGCCAGCAGTCTCGGATTAGCGCCGGATACGCAGTATTTT.

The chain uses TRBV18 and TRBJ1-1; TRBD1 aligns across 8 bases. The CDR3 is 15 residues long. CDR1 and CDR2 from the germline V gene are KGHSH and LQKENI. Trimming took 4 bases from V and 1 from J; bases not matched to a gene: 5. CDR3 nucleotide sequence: TGTGCCAGCTCACTGACCGGGACAGGGAACACTGAAGCTTTCTTT. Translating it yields CASSLTGTGNTEAFF.

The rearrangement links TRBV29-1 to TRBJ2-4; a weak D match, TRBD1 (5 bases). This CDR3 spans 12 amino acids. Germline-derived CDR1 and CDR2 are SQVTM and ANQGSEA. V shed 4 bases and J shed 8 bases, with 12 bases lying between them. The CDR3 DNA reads TGCAGCGTTGCCCAGGGCACCGACATTCAGTACTTC. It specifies CSVAQGTDIQYF.

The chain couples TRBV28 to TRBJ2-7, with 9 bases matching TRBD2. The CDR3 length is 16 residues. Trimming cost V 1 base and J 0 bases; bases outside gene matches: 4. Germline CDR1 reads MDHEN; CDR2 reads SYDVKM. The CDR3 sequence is CASSLLGSGSSYEQYF. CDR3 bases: TGTGCCAGCAGTTTATTGGGTAGCGGGAGCTCCTACGAGCAGTACTTC.

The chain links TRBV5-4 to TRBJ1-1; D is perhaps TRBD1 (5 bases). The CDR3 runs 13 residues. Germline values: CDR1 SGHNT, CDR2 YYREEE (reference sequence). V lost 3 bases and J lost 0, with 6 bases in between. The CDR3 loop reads CASSSGLNTEAFF. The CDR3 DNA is TGTGCCAGCAGCTCAGGGTTGAACACTGAAGCTTTCTTT. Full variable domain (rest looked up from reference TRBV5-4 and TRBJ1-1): ETGVTQSPTHLIKTRGQQVTLRCSSQSGHNTVSWYQQALGQGPQFIFQYYREEENGRGNFPPRFSGLQFPNYSSELNVNALELDDSALYLCASSSGLNTEAFFGQGTRLTVV.

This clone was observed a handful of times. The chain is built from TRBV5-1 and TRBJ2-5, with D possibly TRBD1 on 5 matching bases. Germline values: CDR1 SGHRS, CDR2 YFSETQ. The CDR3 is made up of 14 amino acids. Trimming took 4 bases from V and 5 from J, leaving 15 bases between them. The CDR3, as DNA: TGCGCCAGCAGCACGGGTCGGACACGGGAGACCCAGTACTTC. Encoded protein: CASSTGRTRETQYF.

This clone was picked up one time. CDR3 sequence (DNA): TGTGCCAGCAGTTCCAGGGGGCAAGTGGACTATGGCTACACCTTC. Translated: CASSSRGQVDYGYTF. The chain couples TRBV27 to TRBJ1-2; the match to TRBD1 covers 8 bases. The CDR3 runs 15 residues. Germline V gene data show CDR1 as MNHEY and CDR2 as SMNVEV (reference sequence). Trimming removed 4 bases from V and 3 bases from J; junction bases left unmatched: 7.

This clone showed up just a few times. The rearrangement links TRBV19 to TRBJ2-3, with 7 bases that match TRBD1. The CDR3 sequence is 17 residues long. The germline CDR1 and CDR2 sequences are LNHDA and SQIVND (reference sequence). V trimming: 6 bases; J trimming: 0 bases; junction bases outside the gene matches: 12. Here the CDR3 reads CASSPRPGQLSTDTQYF. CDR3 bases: TGTGCCAGTAGCCCCCGCCCGGGACAGCTTAGCACAGATACGCAGTATTTT.

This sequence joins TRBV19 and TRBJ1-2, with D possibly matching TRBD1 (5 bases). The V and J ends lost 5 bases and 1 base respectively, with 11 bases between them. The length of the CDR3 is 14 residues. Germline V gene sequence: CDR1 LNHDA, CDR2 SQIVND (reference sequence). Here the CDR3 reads CASSLQGLNYGYTF. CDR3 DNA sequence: TGTGCCAGTAGTCTGCAGGGACTTAACTATGGCTACACCTTC.

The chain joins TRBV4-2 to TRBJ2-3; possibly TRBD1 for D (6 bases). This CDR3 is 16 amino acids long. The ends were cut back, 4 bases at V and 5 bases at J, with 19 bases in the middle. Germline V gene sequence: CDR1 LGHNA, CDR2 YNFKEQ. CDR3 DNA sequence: TGTGCCAGCAGCCCGAACCTACAGGGAAGACAAGATACGCAGTATTTT. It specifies CASSPNLQGRQDTQYF.

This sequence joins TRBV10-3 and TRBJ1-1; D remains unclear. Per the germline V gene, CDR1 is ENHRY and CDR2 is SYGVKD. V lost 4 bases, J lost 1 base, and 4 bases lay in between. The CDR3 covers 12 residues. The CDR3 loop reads CAISGQNTEAFF. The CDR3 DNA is TGTGCCATCAGTGGACAGAACACTGAAGCTTTCTTT.

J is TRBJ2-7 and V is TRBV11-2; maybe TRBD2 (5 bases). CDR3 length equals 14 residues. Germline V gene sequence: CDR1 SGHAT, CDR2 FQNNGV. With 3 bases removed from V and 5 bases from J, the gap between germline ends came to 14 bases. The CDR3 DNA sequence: TGTGCCAGCAGCTTCGAGGGCTCTCGGGACGAGCAGTACTTC. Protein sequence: CASSFEGSRDEQYF.

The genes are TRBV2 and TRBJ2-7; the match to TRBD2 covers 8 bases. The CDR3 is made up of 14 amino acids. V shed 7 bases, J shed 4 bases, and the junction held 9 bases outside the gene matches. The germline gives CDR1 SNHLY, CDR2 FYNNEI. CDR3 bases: TGTGCCAGCAAAGGGTCTAGCGGGTTTTACGAGCAGTACTTC. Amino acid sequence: CASKGSSGFYEQYF.

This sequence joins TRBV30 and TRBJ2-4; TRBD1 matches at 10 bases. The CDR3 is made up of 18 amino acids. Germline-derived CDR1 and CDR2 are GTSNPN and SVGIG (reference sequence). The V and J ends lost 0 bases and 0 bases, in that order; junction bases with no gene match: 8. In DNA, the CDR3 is TGTGCCTGGAGTGTACGGGACAGGGGATTACTAGCCAAAAACATTCAGTACTTC. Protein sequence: CAWSVRDRGLLAKNIQYF.

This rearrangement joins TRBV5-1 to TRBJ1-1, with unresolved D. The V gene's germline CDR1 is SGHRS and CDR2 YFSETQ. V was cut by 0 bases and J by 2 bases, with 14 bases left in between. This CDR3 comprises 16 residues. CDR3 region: CASSLEGGGRNTEAFF. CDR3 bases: TGCGCCAGCAGCTTGGAAGGTGGAGGTAGAAACACTGAAGCTTTCTTT.

CDR3 sequence (DNA): TGTGCCAGCAGCTCTGAGGGGGTAGGCAATCAGCCCCAGCATTTT. Translation: CASSSEGVGNQPQHF. The chain links TRBV7-9 to TRBJ1-5; perhaps TRBD1 as D (6 bases). The V gene's germline CDR1 is SEHNR and CDR2 FQNEAQ (reference sequence). The ends were cut back, 4 bases at V and 2 bases at J, with 12 bases in the middle. The CDR3 has 15 residues.

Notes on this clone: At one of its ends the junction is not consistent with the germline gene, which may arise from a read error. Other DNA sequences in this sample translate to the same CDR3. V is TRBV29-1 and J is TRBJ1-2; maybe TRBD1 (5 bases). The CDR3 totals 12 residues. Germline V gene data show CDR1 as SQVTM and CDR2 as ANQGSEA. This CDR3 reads CSVEGQGYGYTF. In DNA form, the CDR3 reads TGCAGCGTTGAGGGGCAAGGCTATGGTTACACCTTC.

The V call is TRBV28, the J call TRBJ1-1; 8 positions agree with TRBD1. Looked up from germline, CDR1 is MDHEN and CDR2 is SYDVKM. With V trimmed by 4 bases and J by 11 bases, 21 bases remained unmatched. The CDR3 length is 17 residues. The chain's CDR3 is CASSSYAYRGWGTSAFF. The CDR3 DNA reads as TGTGCCAGCAGTTCCTATGCGTACAGGGGGTGGGGCACGTCCGCTTTCTTT.

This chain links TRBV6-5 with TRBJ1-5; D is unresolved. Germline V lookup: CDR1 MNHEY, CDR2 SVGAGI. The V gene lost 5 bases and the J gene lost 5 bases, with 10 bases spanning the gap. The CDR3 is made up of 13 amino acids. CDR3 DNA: TGTGCCAGCAGTCTGGGCCCCGATCAGCCCCAGCATTTT. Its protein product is CASSLGPDQPQHF.